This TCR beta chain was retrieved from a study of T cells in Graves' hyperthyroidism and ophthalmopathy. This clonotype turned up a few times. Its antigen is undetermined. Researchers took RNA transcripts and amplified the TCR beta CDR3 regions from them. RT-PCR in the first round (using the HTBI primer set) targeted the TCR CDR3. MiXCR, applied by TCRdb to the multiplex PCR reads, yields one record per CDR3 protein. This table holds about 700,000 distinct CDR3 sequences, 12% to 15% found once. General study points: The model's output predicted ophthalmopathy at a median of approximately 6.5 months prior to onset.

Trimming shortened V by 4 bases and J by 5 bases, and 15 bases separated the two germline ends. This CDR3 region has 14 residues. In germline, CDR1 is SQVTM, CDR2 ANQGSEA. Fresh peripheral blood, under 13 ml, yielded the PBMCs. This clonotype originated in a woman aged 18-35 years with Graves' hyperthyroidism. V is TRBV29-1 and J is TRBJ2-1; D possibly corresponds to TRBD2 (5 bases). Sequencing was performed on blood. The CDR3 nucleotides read TGCAGCGTTGGCGGACTTTCATCTCACAATGAGCAGTTCTTC. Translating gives CSVGGLSSHNEQFF.